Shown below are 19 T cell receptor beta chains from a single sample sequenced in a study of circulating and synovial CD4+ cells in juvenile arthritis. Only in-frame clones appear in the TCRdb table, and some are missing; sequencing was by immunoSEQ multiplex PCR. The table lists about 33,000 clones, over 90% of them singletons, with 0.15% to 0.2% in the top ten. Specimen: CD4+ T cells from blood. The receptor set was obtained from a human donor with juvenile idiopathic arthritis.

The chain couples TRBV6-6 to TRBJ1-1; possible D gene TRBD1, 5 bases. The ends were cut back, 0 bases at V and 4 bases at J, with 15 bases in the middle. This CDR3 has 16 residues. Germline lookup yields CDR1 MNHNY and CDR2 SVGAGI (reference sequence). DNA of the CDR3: TGTGCCAGCAGTTACTCGAAAAAGGTCGGGGGCACTGAAGCTTTCTTT. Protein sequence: CASSYSKKVGGTEAFF.

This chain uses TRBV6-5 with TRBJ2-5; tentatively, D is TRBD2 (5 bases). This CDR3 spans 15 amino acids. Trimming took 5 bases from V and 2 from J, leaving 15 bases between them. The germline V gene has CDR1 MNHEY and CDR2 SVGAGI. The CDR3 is CASSPRAGSQETQYF. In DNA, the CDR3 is TGTGCCAGCAGTCCTAGGGCGGGCAGTCAAGAGACCCAGTACTTC.

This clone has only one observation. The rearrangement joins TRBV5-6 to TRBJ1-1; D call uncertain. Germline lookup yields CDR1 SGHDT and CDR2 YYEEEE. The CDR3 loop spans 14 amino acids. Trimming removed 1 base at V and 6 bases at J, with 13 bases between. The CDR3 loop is CASSLINKRSEAFF. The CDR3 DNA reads TGTGCCAGCAGCTTGATAAACAAGAGGTCTGAAGCTTTCTTT.

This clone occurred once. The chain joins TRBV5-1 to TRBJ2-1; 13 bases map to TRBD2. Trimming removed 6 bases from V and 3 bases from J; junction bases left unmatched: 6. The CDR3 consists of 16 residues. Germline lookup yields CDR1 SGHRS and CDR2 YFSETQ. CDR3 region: CASTWTSGGDYNEQFF. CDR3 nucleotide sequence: TGCGCCAGCACCTGGACTAGCGGGGGTGACTACAATGAGCAGTTCTTC.

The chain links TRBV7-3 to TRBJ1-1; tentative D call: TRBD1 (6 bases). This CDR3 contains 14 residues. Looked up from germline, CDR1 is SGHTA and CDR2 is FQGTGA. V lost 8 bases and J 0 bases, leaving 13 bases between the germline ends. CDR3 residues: CASHPDRLNTEAFF. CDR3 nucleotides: TGTGCCAGCCACCCGGACAGACTGAACACTGAAGCTTTCTTT.

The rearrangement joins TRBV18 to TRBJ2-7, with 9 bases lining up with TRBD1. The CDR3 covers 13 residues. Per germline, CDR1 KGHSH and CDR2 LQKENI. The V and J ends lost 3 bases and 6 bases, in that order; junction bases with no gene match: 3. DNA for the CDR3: TGTGCCAGCTCACCGGGACAGGGAGGCGAGCAGTACTTC. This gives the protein CASSPGQGGEQYF.

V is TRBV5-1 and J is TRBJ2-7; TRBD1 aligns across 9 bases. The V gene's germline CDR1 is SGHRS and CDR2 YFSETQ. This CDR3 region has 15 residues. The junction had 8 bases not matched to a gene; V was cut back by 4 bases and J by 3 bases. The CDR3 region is CASSNVGQGIYEQYF. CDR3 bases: TGCGCCAGCAGCAACGTGGGACAGGGTATCTACGAGCAGTACTTC.

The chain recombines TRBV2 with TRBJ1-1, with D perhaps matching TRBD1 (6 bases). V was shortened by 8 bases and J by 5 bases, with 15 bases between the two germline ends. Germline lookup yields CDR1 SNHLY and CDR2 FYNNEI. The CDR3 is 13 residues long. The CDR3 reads CASLPRTDTEAFF. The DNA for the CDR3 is TGTGCCAGCCTCCCGAGGACAGATACTGAAGCTTTCTTT.

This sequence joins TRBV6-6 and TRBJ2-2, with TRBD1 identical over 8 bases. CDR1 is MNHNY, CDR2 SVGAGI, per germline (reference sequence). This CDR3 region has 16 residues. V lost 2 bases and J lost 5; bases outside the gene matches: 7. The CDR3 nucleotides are TGTGCCAGCAGTTACAGGCAGGGGGCGGGGACCGGGGAGCTGTTTTTT. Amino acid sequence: CASSYRQGAGTGELFF.

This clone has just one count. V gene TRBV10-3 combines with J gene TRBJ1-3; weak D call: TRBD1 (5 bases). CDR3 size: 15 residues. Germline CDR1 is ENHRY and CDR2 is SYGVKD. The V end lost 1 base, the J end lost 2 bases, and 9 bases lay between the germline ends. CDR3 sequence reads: CAISEFQGTGNTIYF. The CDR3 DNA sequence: TGTGCCATCAGTGAGTTTCAGGGTACTGGAAACACCATATATTTT.

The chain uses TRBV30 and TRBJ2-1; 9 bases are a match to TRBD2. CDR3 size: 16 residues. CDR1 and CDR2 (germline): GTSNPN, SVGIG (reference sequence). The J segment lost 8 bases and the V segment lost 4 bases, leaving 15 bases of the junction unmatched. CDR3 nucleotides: TGTGCCTGGAATGAACGGAGCGGGGGGCTGAGGGATGAGCAGTTCTTC. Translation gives CAWNERSGGLRDEQFF.

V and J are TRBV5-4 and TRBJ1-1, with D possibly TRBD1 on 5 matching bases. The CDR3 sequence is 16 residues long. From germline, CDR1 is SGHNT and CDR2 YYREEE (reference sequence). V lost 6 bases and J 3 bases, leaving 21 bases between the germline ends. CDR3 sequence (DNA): TGTGCCAGCACCCTTATACCCAGGGTCCGGGACACTGAAGCTTTCTTT. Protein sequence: CASTLIPRVRDTEAFF.

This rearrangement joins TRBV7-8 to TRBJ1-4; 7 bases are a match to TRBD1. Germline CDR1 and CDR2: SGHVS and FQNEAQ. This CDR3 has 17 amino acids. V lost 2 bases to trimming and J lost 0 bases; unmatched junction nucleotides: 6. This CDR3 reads CASSLRGGEATNEKLFF. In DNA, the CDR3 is TGTGCCAGCAGCTTACGAGGGGGCGAAGCAACTAATGAAAAACTGTTTTTT.

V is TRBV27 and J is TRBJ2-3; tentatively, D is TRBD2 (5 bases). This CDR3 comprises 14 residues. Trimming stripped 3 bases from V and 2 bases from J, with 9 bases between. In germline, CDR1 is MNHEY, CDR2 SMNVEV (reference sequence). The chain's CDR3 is CASSFGVDTDTQYF. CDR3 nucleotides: TGTGCCAGCAGTTTCGGGGTTGACACAGATACGCAGTATTTT.

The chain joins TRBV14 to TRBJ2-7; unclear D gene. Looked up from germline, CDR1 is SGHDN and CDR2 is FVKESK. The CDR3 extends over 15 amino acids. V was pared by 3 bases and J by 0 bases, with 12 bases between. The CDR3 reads CASSQYTESSYEQYF. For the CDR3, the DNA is TGTGCCAGCAGCCAGTACACGGAGAGCTCCTACGAGCAGTACTTC.

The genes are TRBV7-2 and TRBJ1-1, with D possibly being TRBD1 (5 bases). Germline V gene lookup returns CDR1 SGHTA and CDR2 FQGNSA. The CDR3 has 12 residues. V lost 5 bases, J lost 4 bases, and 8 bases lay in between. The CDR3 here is CASSIDSTEAFF. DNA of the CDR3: TGTGCCAGCAGCATAGACAGCACTGAAGCTTTCTTT.

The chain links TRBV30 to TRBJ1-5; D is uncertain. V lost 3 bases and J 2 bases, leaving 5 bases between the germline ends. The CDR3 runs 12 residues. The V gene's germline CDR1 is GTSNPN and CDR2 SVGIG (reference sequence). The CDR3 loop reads CAWRLGNQPQHF. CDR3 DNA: TGTGCCTGGAGACTGGGCAATCAGCCCCAGCATTTT.

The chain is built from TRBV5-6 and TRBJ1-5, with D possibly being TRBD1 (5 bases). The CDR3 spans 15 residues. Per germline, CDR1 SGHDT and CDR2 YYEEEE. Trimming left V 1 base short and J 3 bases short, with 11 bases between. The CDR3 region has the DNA TGTGCCAGCAGCTTGCGGGGGATGGACAATCAGCCCCAGCATTTT. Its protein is CASSLRGMDNQPQHF.

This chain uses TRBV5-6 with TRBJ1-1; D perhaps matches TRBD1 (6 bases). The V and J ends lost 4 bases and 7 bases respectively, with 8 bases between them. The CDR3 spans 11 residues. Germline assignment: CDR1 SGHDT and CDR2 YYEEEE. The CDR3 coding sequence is TGTGCCAGCAGCCAAGGGGGTGAAGCTTTCTTT. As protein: CASSQGGEAFF.